The 25 T cell receptor beta chains in this list originate from one sample, sequenced in a study of blood T cell repertoires in COVID-19. TCRdb's table, derived via immunoSEQ multiplex PCR, lists solely in-frame clones and lacks some. The sample contains around 270,000 clones, approximately 83% of which appear only once. Sequencing input: PBMCs or T cells enriched from blood (not recorded which). The receptors were gathered from a woman in her 30s who had recovered from COVID-19.

This sequence joins TRBV3-1 (or the pseudogene TRBV3-2) and TRBJ2-7; no reliable D call. Per the germline V gene, CDR1 is LGHDT and CDR2 is YNNKEL (reference sequence). V was trimmed by 1 base and J by 11 bases, leaving 12 bases between them. The CDR3 totals 12 residues. The chain's CDR3 is CASSQVGATEYF. For the CDR3, the DNA is TGTGCCAGCAGCCAAGTGGGCGCCACCGAGTACTTC.

The genes are TRBV10-3 and TRBJ1-1; no firm D call. CDR1 is ENHRY, CDR2 SYGVKD, per germline. Trimming took 2 bases from V and 2 from J, leaving 6 bases between them. CDR3 length equals 13 residues. The CDR3 reads CAISEAVNTEAFF. Here the CDR3 DNA reads TGTGCCATCAGTGAGGCAGTTAACACTGAAGCTTTCTTT.

This clone appeared once. The chain joins TRBV10-3 to TRBJ2-3, with 10 bases aligning to TRBD2. CDR3 length: 16 amino acids. Germline assignment: CDR1 ENHRY and CDR2 SYGVKD. The J segment lost 4 bases and the V segment lost 3 bases, leaving 7 bases of the junction unmatched. The CDR3 DNA is TGTGCCATCAGTGAATTTAGCGGGGGGATCTCAGATACGCAGTATTTT. Its translation is CAISEFSGGISDTQYF.

The rearrangement joins TRBV7-8 to TRBJ1-2; D call uncertain. The CDR3 is 14 residues long. Trimming removed 0 bases from V and 3 bases from J, with 8 bases in between. The germline CDR1 and CDR2 sequences are SGHVS and FQNEAQ. The CDR3 DNA reads as TGTGCCAGCAGCTTAGCCCCCTACGACTATGGCTACACCTTC. It codes for CASSLAPYDYGYTF. Variable domain in full (rest from reference TRBV7-8 and TRBJ1-2): GAGVSQSPRYKVAKRGQDVALRCDPISGHVSLFWYQQALGQGPEFLTYFQNEAQLDKSGLPSDRFFAERPEGSVSTLKIQRTQQEDSAVYLCASSLAPYDYGYTFGSGTRLTVV.

This chain connects TRBV10-3 to TRBJ1-1, with D perhaps matching TRBD1 (5 bases). Germline V gene lookup returns CDR1 ENHRY and CDR2 SYGVKD. V shed 3 bases and J shed 1 base, with 9 bases lying between them. This CDR3 contains 14 residues. CDR3 region: CAISDPGKNTEAFF. The CDR3 DNA is TGTGCCATCAGTGACCCAGGGAAGAACACTGAAGCTTTCTTT.

The chain links TRBV6-4 to TRBJ2-3; TRBD2 agrees at 9 bases. J was trimmed by 2 bases and V by 2 bases; bases with no gene match: 5. The CDR3 loop spans 16 amino acids. Germline CDR1 and CDR2: MRHNA and SNTAGT. CDR3 protein: CASSDGASGDTDTQYF. Here the CDR3 DNA reads TGTGCCAGCAGTGACGGGGCTAGCGGGGACACAGATACGCAGTATTTT.

The V call is TRBV7-8, the J call TRBJ1-1; D is unclear. Germline-derived CDR1 and CDR2 are SGHVS and FQNEAQ. CDR3 length: 13 residues. V was clipped by 5 bases and J by 1 base, with 8 bases between them. The CDR3 spells CASSQTRNTEAFF. CDR3 DNA sequence: TGTGCCAGCAGCCAAACAAGGAACACTGAAGCTTTCTTT. Complete variable domain (other parts from reference TRBV7-8 and TRBJ1-1): GAGVSQSPRYKVAKRGQDVALRCDPISGHVSLFWYQQALGQGPEFLTYFQNEAQLDKSGLPSDRFFAERPEGSVSTLKIQRTQQEDSAVYLCASSQTRNTEAFFGQGTRLTVV.

This clone was detected once. The V gene is TRBV19, the J gene TRBJ2-1; 8 bases are a match to TRBD2. Trimming took 3 bases from V and 4 from J; bases not matched to a gene: 8. Germline V gene sequence: CDR1 LNHDA, CDR2 SQIVND (reference sequence). This CDR3 has 16 residues. The CDR3 reads CASSIRASGYYNEQFF. The DNA for the CDR3 is TGTGCCAGTAGTATTCGAGCTAGCGGGTATTACAATGAGCAGTTCTTC.

This clone occurred once. V gene TRBV6-5 combines with J gene TRBJ1-5; TRBD1 matches 9 bases. The germline CDR1 and CDR2 sequences are MNHEY and SVGAGI. V gave up 6 bases and J gave up 4 bases; unmatched junction bases: 7. The CDR3 covers 15 residues. DNA for the CDR3: TGTGCCAGCAGCCGGGGGACAGGGCGGAATCAGCCCCAGCATTTT. This encodes CASSRGTGRNQPQHF.

This clone was observed a single time. The rearrangement uses TRBV27 and TRBJ2-7; 10 bases line up with TRBD1. CDR3 length: 15 amino acids. Trimming removed 9 bases from V and 1 base from J; junction bases left unmatched: 9. Looked up from germline, CDR1 is MNHEY and CDR2 is SMNVEV (reference sequence). The DNA for the CDR3 is TGTGCCAGAACCACCGGGACAGGGGTTTCCTACGAGCAGTACTTC. It yields the protein CARTTGTGVSYEQYF.

The CDR3 reads CASSLGVMGDRGHRDTQYF. The DNA of the CDR3 is TGTGCCAGCAGCTTAGGCGTCATGGGGGACAGGGGGCACAGAGATACGCAGTATTTT. V usage is TRBV7-9 and J usage is TRBJ2-3; 12 positions match TRBD1. Trimming at V came to 1 base and at J to 5 bases, leaving 13 bases not matched to a gene. The CDR3 is made up of 19 amino acids. Germline V lookup: CDR1 SEHNR, CDR2 FQNEAQ (reference sequence).

The chain is built from TRBV24-1 and TRBJ2-7, with D possibly TRBD1 on 5 matching bases. Looked up from germline, CDR1 is KGHDR and CDR2 is SFDVKD. The CDR3 extends over 11 amino acids. The CDR3 nucleotides are TGTGCAGCAGGGCAGGGCTACGAGCAGTACTTC. The encoded protein is CAAGQGYEQYF.

The J gene is TRBJ1-3, the V gene TRBV27; D gene unclear. The V gene's germline CDR1 is MNHEY and CDR2 SMNVEV (reference sequence). The length of the CDR3 is 14 residues. Trimming shortened V by 4 bases and J by 0 bases, and 7 bases separated the two germline ends. In DNA, the CDR3 is TGTGCCAGCAGTTCATTCAACTCTGGAAACACCATATATTTT. Protein sequence: CASSSFNSGNTIYF.

This clone was detected only a few times. The chain links TRBV30 to TRBJ1-4; perhaps TRBD1 as D (5 bases). V lost 3 bases, J lost 6 bases, and 20 bases lay in between. The CDR3 runs 16 residues. Per the germline V gene, CDR1 is GTSNPN and CDR2 is SVGIG (reference sequence). CDR3 nucleotide sequence: TGTGCCTGGAGCCCATTTCACGCGCGGGGCCATGAAAAACTGTTTTTT. It yields the protein CAWSPFHARGHEKLFF.

This chain uses TRBV19 with TRBJ1-2, with 7 bases fitting TRBD1. V shed 7 bases, J shed 5 bases, and the junction held 16 bases outside the gene matches. Germline CDR1 LNHDA, CDR2 SQIVND (reference sequence). This CDR3 is 16 amino acids long. CDR3 sequence: CASNAHGGQDRYGYTF. The CDR3 DNA reads as TGTGCCAGTAACGCCCATGGTGGACAGGACCGATATGGCTACACCTTC.

This clone was observed at least ten times. The chain has TRBV6-4 and TRBJ2-1; 10 bases line up with TRBD2. Germline V CDR1 and CDR2: MRHNA, SNTAGT. Trimming took 3 bases from V and 6 from J; bases not matched to a gene: 2. This CDR3 region has 14 residues. The CDR3 reads CASSEAGGPNEQFF. CDR3 sequence (DNA): TGTGCCAGCAGTGAAGCGGGGGGGCCCAATGAGCAGTTCTTC.

This clone has more than one count but fewer than ten. V is TRBV19 and J is TRBJ2-7; D not resolved. The germline gives CDR1 LNHDA, CDR2 SQIVND (reference sequence). V dropped 6 bases and J dropped 5 bases, with 14 bases sitting between them. The CDR3 totals 13 residues. In DNA, the CDR3 is TGTGCCAGTAGCCATCGGTACCTAGACGAGCAGTACTTC. This encodes CASSHRYLDEQYF.

J is TRBJ1-6 and V is TRBV11-2, with 9 bases matching TRBD1. Germline CDR1 SGHAT, CDR2 FQNNGV. The CDR3 runs to 20 residues. V lost 0 bases, J lost 7 bases, and 16 bases stayed unmatched. The CDR3 DNA reads as TGTGCCAGCAGCTTAGACGTTGGGACAGGGCCCCCCTTTAGGAATTCACCCCTCCACTTT. The encoded protein is CASSLDVGTGPPFRNSPLHF.

V usage is TRBV30 and J usage is TRBJ2-2; 7 nucleotides agree with TRBD1. After removal of 2 bases from V and 4 bases from J, the junction contained 4 bases not matched to a gene. Germline-derived CDR1 and CDR2 are GTSNPN and SVGIG (reference sequence). This CDR3 comprises 14 residues. The CDR3 sequence is CAWSWDSFTGELFF. The CDR3 nucleotides read TGTGCCTGGAGTTGGGACAGCTTCACCGGGGAGCTGTTTTTT.

This rearrangement joins TRBV11-2 to TRBJ1-1; a weak D match, TRBD1 (5 bases). V was clipped by 6 bases and J by 3 bases, with 20 bases between them. The germline gives CDR1 SGHAT, CDR2 FQNNGV. The CDR3 loop spans 16 amino acids. CDR3: CASRPVFRVQDTEAFF. DNA of the CDR3: TGTGCCAGCAGGCCAGTTTTCAGGGTCCAGGACACTGAAGCTTTCTTT.

The J gene is TRBJ1-2, the V gene TRBV27, with D hard to call. CDR1 is MNHEY, CDR2 SMNVEV, per germline (reference sequence). The CDR3 has 15 residues. Trimming took off 6 bases at V and 4 bases at J, with 18 bases between the two ends. Written as DNA, the CDR3 is TGTGCCAGCAGCCAGAAAACCTCAGTGCCCTATGGCTACACCTTC. Translation gives CASSQKTSVPYGYTF.

The rearrangement uses TRBV4-1 and TRBJ2-3, with D perhaps matching TRBD2 (5 bases). This CDR3 has 20 amino acids. Trimming left V 1 base short and J 6 bases short, with 29 bases between. Germline lookup yields CDR1 MGHRA and CDR2 YSYEKL. The CDR3 is CASSQVGSEGEYFARDTQYF. The CDR3 nucleotides read TGCGCCAGCAGCCAAGTAGGGAGTGAGGGAGAGTACTTTGCTCGGGATACGCAGTATTTT.

This clone came up many times. The chain recombines TRBV6-4 with TRBJ1-6; D unresolved. Germline loops: CDR1 MRHNA, CDR2 SNTAGT. The CDR3 length is 14 residues. Trimming took off 7 bases at V and 7 bases at J, with 14 bases between the two ends. The CDR3 region is CASNPNPGNSPLHF. As DNA, the CDR3 is TGTGCCAGCAACCCCAACCCCGGGAATTCACCCCTCCACTTT.

The chain has TRBV15 and TRBJ2-7; maybe TRBD1 (5 bases). The CDR3 totals 15 residues. Germline CDR1 reads LNHNV; CDR2 reads YYDKDF (reference sequence). V lost 1 base to trimming and J lost 1 base, with 11 bases between them. In nucleotides, the CDR3 is TGTGCCACCAGCAGAGTTTTGACAGAGTCCTACGAGCAGTACTTC. Protein sequence: CATSRVLTESYEQYF. Filled out from reference TRBV15 and TRBJ2-7, the complete variable domain reads DAMVIQNPRYQVTQFGKPVTLSCSQTLNHNVMYWYQQKSSQAPKLLFHYYDKDFNNEADTPDNFQSRRPNTSFCFLDIRSPGLGDTAMYLCATSRVLTESYEQYFGPGTRLTVT.

The rearrangement links TRBV20-1 to TRBJ1-2; no reliable D call. Germline loops: CDR1 DFQATT, CDR2 SNEGSKA (reference sequence). CDR3 length equals 11 residues. V gave up 3 bases and J gave up 4 bases, with 6 bases separating them. The CDR3 is CSARPVYGYTF. DNA for the CDR3: TGCAGTGCTAGGCCGGTCTATGGCTACACCTTC.